This TCR delta chain was recovered during a study of gammadelta T cells in human blood (dated by TCRdb to about 2020). Overall study results and their limits: According to the study, polyclonal expansion of innate gamma-delta T cells right after birth appeared to be driven by microbial exposure.

Comment on this clone: The target of this receptor is not known. This is likely an artifact of a read error, given a far larger clone one base away. The same CDR3 also results from other DNA sequences found in this sample.

Sequences GEAIGNYY (CDR1) and EKD (CDR2) are obtained from the germline V gene. There are 21 amino acids in the CDR3, from cysteine to phenylalanine inclusive. Just CDR3 DNA is preserved here, 63 bases in frame from base 1. Libraries were built with RT-PCR. TCRdb lists the instrument as Illumina MiSeq. After TCRdb called clones again from the public reads with CATT, rows with identical DNA were merged. The sample records 250 to 400 delta-chain clones, about half of which are singletons. The ten largest clones add up to about 93% of the sample. The receptor was isolated from a human donor. The sample comprised Vgamma9Vdelta2 gamma-delta T cells from infant blood. The V and J segments used are TRDV2 and TRDJ3, with 12 central nucleotides matching TRDD3. In the absence of a J gene in TCRdb, the DNA was matched to germline to assign it here. CDR3 sequence: CACDTWSGGYGSSWDTRQMFF. The DNA is TGTGCCTGCGACACGTGGTCTGGGGGATACGGGAGCTCCTGGGACACCCGACAGATGTTTTTC.